This TCR beta chain is drawn from a study of cytomegalovirus exposure and HLA in healthy donors. The table came from immunoSEQ multiplex PCR; TCRdb's copy has only in-frame clones and leaves some out. Of some 76,000 clones listed, about 95% are singletons. The V segment lost 3 bases and the J segment 7 bases; nucleotides outside the gene matches: 15. The CDR3 spans 17 residues. CDR1 ENHRY and CDR2 SYGVKD come from the germline V gene. This clone was observed a few times. The chain has TRBV10-3 and TRBJ2-7; 10 bases map to TRBD2. The sample comprised PBMCs. The source of this sequence is a woman aged 18-35 years in good health and CMV-seronegative. This chain's CDR3 is CAISDTSGKSLGREQYF. The CDR3 DNA reads as TGTGCCATCAGTGATACTAGCGGGAAGTCTCTCGGGAGGGAGCAGTACTTC.